These 30 T cell receptor beta chains originate from one sample sequenced in a study of cytomegalovirus exposure and HLA in healthy donors (TCRdb year 2017). Library preparation employed the immunoSEQ multiplex PCR assay. For the multiplex PCR, a mixture combining 60 forward primers for TCR Vbeta segments and 13 reverse primers for TCR Jbeta segments was used. As stored in TCRdb, this immuneACCESS dataset retains in-frame rearrangements with V and J assigned. A fraction of the clones does not appear; measured against another copy, unresolved V genes explain less than half of the discrepancy, and the remainder lacks a known reason. Present in this sample are more than 110,000 clones, about 71% of which were seen just once. The top ten clones comprise about 2% of the sample. The material sequenced was PBMCs. These TCRs come from a woman aged 55-70 years in good health and CMV-seropositive.

A few counts support this clone. The chain carries TRBV28 and TRBJ1-2, with a possible D match to TRBD1 (5 bases). V was cut by 7 bases and J by 4 bases, with 10 bases left in between. This CDR3 spans 12 amino acids. Germline values: CDR1 MDHEN, CDR2 SYDVKM. The CDR3 loop is CASTGGTYGYTF. The CDR3 region has the DNA TGTGCCAGCACGGGGGGAACCTATGGCTACACCTTC.

The V and J genes are TRBV28 and TRBJ1-2, with no clear D. The CDR3 is 14 residues long. V lost 3 bases to trimming and J lost 4 bases, with 12 bases between them. Germline assignment: CDR1 MDHEN and CDR2 SYDVKM. The CDR3 region is CASSLRGLSYGYTF. The CDR3 nucleotides are TGTGCCAGCAGTTTGAGAGGACTCAGCTATGGCTACACCTTC.

V and J are TRBV5-1 and TRBJ2-7, with TRBD2 identical over 9 bases. Germline V gene lookup returns CDR1 SGHRS and CDR2 YFSETQ. Unmatched junction bases numbered 10, after V lost 0 bases and J lost 3 bases. CDR3 length: 17 amino acids. DNA of the CDR3: TGCGCCAGCAGCTTGGCCGGGCCAGCGGGAGGAAGCTACGAGCAGTACTTC. Translated: CASSLAGPAGGSYEQYF.

V gene TRBV7-2 combines with J gene TRBJ1-1; 7 bases are shared with TRBD1. CDR1 SGHTA and CDR2 FQGNSA come from the germline V gene. The CDR3 runs to 14 residues. V dropped 7 bases and J dropped 0; count of bases not matched to a gene: 5. The CDR3 DNA reads as TGTGCCAGCATGAGCGACAGGGTGAACACTGAAGCTTTCTTT. Translating gives CASMSDRVNTEAFF.

The chain has TRBV5-1 and TRBJ2-5; 9 bases match TRBD1. This CDR3 spans 15 amino acids. J gave up 3 bases and V 2 bases, and 5 bases lay outside the gene matches. CDR1 SGHRS and CDR2 YFSETQ come from the germline V gene. CDR3 protein: CASSFIGTGKETQYF. CDR3 coding DNA: TGCGCCAGCAGCTTTATTGGGACAGGGAAAGAGACCCAGTACTTC. The full variable domain, rest sourced from reference TRBV5-1 and TRBJ2-5, is KAGVTQTPRYLIKTRGQQVTLSCSPISGHRSVSWYQQTPGQGLQFLFEYFSETQRNKGNFPGRFSGRQFSNSRSEMNVSTLELGDSALYLCASSFIGTGKETQYFGPGTRLLVL.

This chain joins TRBV11-2 and TRBJ1-2; TRBD1 might be the D (5 bases). Per germline, CDR1 SGHAT and CDR2 FQNNGV. CDR3 length: 17 residues. Trimming removed 4 bases from V and 4 bases from J, with 22 bases in between. The CDR3 here is CASSSWGRAGKFYGYTF. In nucleotides, the CDR3 is TGTGCCAGCAGCTCCTGGGGCCGAGCAGGGAAGTTCTATGGCTACACCTTC.

This chain connects TRBV7-8 to TRBJ2-5, with 13 bases matching TRBD2. The CDR3 totals 16 residues. The germline CDR1 and CDR2 sequences are SGHVS and FQNEAQ. J lost 1 base, V lost 1 base, and 0 bases had no gene match. CDR3 sequence (DNA): TGTGCCAGCAGCTTAGGACTAGCGGGAGGCCAAGAGACCCAGTACTTC. Encoded protein: CASSLGLAGGQETQYF.

This sequence joins TRBV13 and TRBJ2-7; D may be TRBD2 (5 bases). V lost 2 bases and J lost 5, with 13 bases in between. Germline CDR1 is PRHDT and CDR2 is FYEKMQ (reference sequence). This CDR3 has 14 amino acids. The CDR3 coding sequence is TGTGCCAGCAGCTTACCCAACGGGATCCACGAGCAGTACTTC. This gives the protein CASSLPNGIHEQYF.

This clone occurred a few times. V usage is TRBV5-1 and J usage is TRBJ2-3; TRBD2 agrees at 10 bases. This CDR3 contains 15 residues. V shed 5 bases and J 0 bases; nucleotides not matched to a gene: 3. Germline loops: CDR1 SGHRS, CDR2 YFSETQ. CDR3 sequence: CASRSSGSSTDTQYF. CDR3 nucleotides: TGCGCCAGCAGGTCTAGCGGGAGCAGCACAGATACGCAGTATTTT.

This clone turned up a few times. The genes are TRBV13 and TRBJ1-1, with D possibly TRBD1 on 5 matching bases. CDR3 length equals 14 residues. CDR1 and CDR2 from the germline V gene are PRHDT and FYEKMQ (reference sequence). V was cut by 3 bases and J by 1 base, with 9 bases left in between. The chain's CDR3 is CASSFGQGNTEAFF. CDR3 in DNA: TGTGCCAGCAGCTTTGGTCAGGGGAACACTGAAGCTTTCTTT.

Details on this clone: Additional DNA sequences in this sample encode the identical CDR3. The rearrangement joins TRBV10-1 to TRBJ2-7; no reliable D call. The germline CDR1 and CDR2 sequences are WNHNN and SYGVQD (reference sequence). This CDR3 is built from 13 residues. The V and J ends lost 2 bases and 2 bases respectively, with 7 bases between them. The CDR3 here is CASSENRAYEQYF. In DNA form, the CDR3 reads TGCGCCAGCAGTGAGAACAGAGCCTACGAGCAGTACTTC.

The CDR3 is CASSVSGTGDYEQYF. The CDR3 region has the DNA TGTGCCAGCAGCGTTTCCGGGACTGGGGACTACGAGCAGTACTTC. The chain is built from TRBV9 and TRBJ2-7; D perhaps matches TRBD2 (6 bases). Germline loops: CDR1 SGDLS, CDR2 YYNGEE. V was pared by 2 bases and J by 3 bases, with 15 bases between. The length of the CDR3 is 15 residues. Complete variable domain (other parts from reference TRBV9 and TRBJ2-7): DSGVTQTPKHLITATGQRVTLRCSPRSGDLSVYWYQQSLDQGLQFLIQYYNGEERAKGNILERFSAQQFPDLHSELNLSSLELGDSALYFCASSVSGTGDYEQYFGPGTRLTVT.

The V gene is TRBV28, the J gene TRBJ2-7; 11 bases line up with TRBD1. J gave up 0 bases and V 6 bases, and 1 base lay outside the gene matches. This CDR3 contains 14 residues. The V gene's germline CDR1 is MDHEN and CDR2 SYDVKM. The CDR3 nucleotides are TGTGCCAGCAGGGGGACAGGGGGCTCCTACGAGCAGTACTTC. Its protein product is CASRGTGGSYEQYF.

V usage is TRBV6-4 and J usage is TRBJ2-1; 7 positions match TRBD2. CDR1 and CDR2 from the germline V gene are MRHNA and SNTAGT. V shed 2 bases and J 0 bases; nucleotides not matched to a gene: 1. CDR3 size: 15 residues. CDR3 DNA: TGTGCCAGCAGTGACGCTAGCGGCTCCTACAATGAGCAGTTCTTC. Translating it yields CASSDASGSYNEQFF.

A few counts support this clone. The DNA of the CDR3 is TGTGCCAGCAGAATCCAAGGAGCAAGCTCCTACGAGCAGTACTTC. Its translation is CASRIQGASSYEQYF. V usage is TRBV6-1 and J usage is TRBJ2-7, with no clear D. Deletions cut 6 bases from V and 0 bases from J, with 15 bases between. This CDR3 region has 15 residues. Germline V gene sequence: CDR1 MNHNS, CDR2 SASEGT.

The chain links TRBV14 to TRBJ2-2; no firm D call. Germline V CDR1 and CDR2: SGHDN, FVKESK. The CDR3 has 15 amino acids. The V gene lost 4 bases and the J gene lost 4 bases, with 13 bases spanning the gap. CDR3 protein: CASSRLSSATGELFF. The CDR3 DNA follows: TGTGCCAGCAGCCGCCTGTCCAGTGCCACCGGGGAGCTGTTTTTT.

This clone was seen only a few times. This sequence joins TRBV6-5 and TRBJ1-1; 7 bases align to TRBD1. With 6 bases clipped from V and 4 bases from J, the junction kept 5 bases outside the gene matches. The CDR3 length is 13 residues. In germline, CDR1 is MNHEY, CDR2 SVGAGI. The CDR3 sequence is CASRPPGGTEAFF. As DNA, the CDR3 is TGTGCCAGCAGACCCCCAGGGGGCACTGAAGCTTTCTTT.

J is TRBJ2-1 and V is TRBV28, with a tentative D call TRBD2 (6 bases). From germline, CDR1 is MDHEN and CDR2 SYDVKM. V was cut by 9 bases and J by 5 bases, with 14 bases left in between. The CDR3 loop spans 13 amino acids. The CDR3 here is CASGGPLHNEQFF. The CDR3 nucleotides are TGTGCCAGTGGAGGGCCCCTTCACAATGAGCAGTTCTTC.

This rearrangement joins TRBV19 to TRBJ1-1; D might be TRBD1 (6 bases). CDR3 length equals 13 residues. Germline V gene data show CDR1 as LNHDA and CDR2 as SQIVND (reference sequence). V was pared by 4 bases and J by 7 bases, with 13 bases between. The CDR3 DNA is TGTGCCAGTAGTAAACAGGGCACCCTTGAAGCTTTCTTT. This gives the protein CASSKQGTLEAFF.

J is TRBJ1-1 and V is TRBV29-1; perhaps TRBD1 as D (5 bases). CDR1 SQVTM and CDR2 ANQGSEA come from the germline V gene. V dropped 5 bases and J dropped 6 bases, with 10 bases sitting between them. The CDR3 totals 11 residues. CDR3 bases: TGCAGCGTTAAAGGGGCGTCTGAAGCTTTCTTT. Encoded protein: CSVKGASEAFF.

The V gene is TRBV6-5, the J gene TRBJ1-2; D unresolved. The CDR3 loop spans 14 amino acids. V was trimmed by 3 bases and J by 7 bases, leaving 15 bases between them. Germline V gene lookup returns CDR1 MNHEY and CDR2 SVGAGI. CDR3 coding DNA: TGTGCCAGCAGTTATTCCGACTCGAAGCCTGGCTACACCTTC. It codes for CASSYSDSKPGYTF.

The V call is TRBV29-1, the J call TRBJ1-1; D is perhaps TRBD1 (6 bases). In germline, CDR1 is SQVTM, CDR2 ANQGSEA. Deletions cut 5 bases from V and 5 bases from J, with 15 bases between. CDR3 length: 13 amino acids. CDR3 nucleotides: TGCAGCGTTCCTGTGGGGGCAAGAACTGAAGCTTTCTTT. This gives the protein CSVPVGARTEAFF.

This rearrangement joins TRBV7-9 to TRBJ1-4, with 10 bases aligning to TRBD1. Trimming removed 5 bases from V and 7 bases from J; junction bases left unmatched: 7. From germline, CDR1 is SEHNR and CDR2 FQNEAQ (reference sequence). The CDR3 has 15 amino acids. DNA of the CDR3: TGTGCCAGCAGCCCCTGGGACAGGGGAAGTGAAAAACTGTTTTTT. As protein: CASSPWDRGSEKLFF. Combining the CDR3 with reference TRBV7-9 and TRBJ1-4 gives the whole variable domain DTGVSQNPRHKITKRGQNVTFRCDPISEHNRLYWYRQTLGQGPEFLTYFQNEAQLEKSRLLSDRFSAERPKGSFSTLEIQRTEQGDSAMYLCASSPWDRGSEKLFFGSGTQLSVL.

The sample holds a few counts of this clone. This sequence joins TRBV5-4 and TRBJ1-6, with 7 nucleotides matching TRBD1. The germline gives CDR1 SGHNT, CDR2 YYREEE (reference sequence). The V gene end was trimmed by 0 bases and the J gene end by 8 bases; junction bases not matched to a gene: 2. The CDR3 loop spans 14 amino acids. CDR3 bases: TGTGCCAGCAGCTTGGGGGGACAGTATTCACCCCTCCACTTT. It specifies CASSLGGQYSPLHF.

The V and J genes are TRBV30 and TRBJ2-3, with D unresolved. The germline CDR1 and CDR2 sequences are GTSNPN and SVGIG (reference sequence). The V and J ends lost 1 base and 5 bases respectively, with 4 bases between them. The CDR3 is made up of 11 amino acids. The CDR3 spells CAWSGGDTQYF. CDR3 nucleotide sequence: TGTGCCTGGAGTGGAGGAGATACGCAGTATTTT.

This clone occurred a few times. This chain connects TRBV5-1 to TRBJ2-1; the match to TRBD1 covers 12 bases. CDR3 length: 15 amino acids. In germline, CDR1 is SGHRS, CDR2 YFSETQ. V gave up 3 bases and J gave up 10 bases; unmatched junction bases: 8. The CDR3 region has the DNA TGCGCCAGCAGCTCAGCCGGGACAGGGGGCAGGGAGCAGTTCTTC. Its translation: CASSSAGTGGREQFF.

V usage is TRBV2 and J usage is TRBJ1-1; 7 bases map to TRBD1. CDR3 length: 14 amino acids. Germline V gene lookup returns CDR1 SNHLY and CDR2 FYNNEI. V gave up 5 bases and J gave up 4 bases; unmatched junction bases: 7. This chain's CDR3 is CASSSDRVGTEAFF. CDR3 nucleotides: TGTGCCAGCAGTTCCGACAGGGTTGGCACTGAAGCTTTCTTT. The entire variable domain, with the rest obtained from reference TRBV2 and TRBJ1-1, is as follows: EPEVTQTPSHQVTQMGQEVILRCVPISNHLYFYWYRQILGQKVEFLVSFYNNEISEKSEIFDDQFSVERPDGSNFTLKIRSTKLEDSAMYFCASSSDRVGTEAFFGQGTRLTVV.

The chain is built from TRBV29-1 and TRBJ1-2; TRBD1 agrees at 7 bases. Germline lookup yields CDR1 SQVTM and CDR2 ANQGSEA. The CDR3 length is 12 residues. V lost 3 bases, J lost 2 bases, and 0 bases stayed unmatched. CDR3 DNA: TGCAGCGTTGAGACAGGGAACTATGGCTACACCTTC. Protein product: CSVETGNYGYTF.

The chain uses TRBV6-5 and TRBJ2-5, with a possible D match to TRBD2 (6 bases). This CDR3 has 15 residues. Germline CDR1 is MNHEY and CDR2 is SVGAGI. The V end lost 7 bases, the J end lost 4 bases, and 19 bases lay between the germline ends. CDR3 sequence (DNA): TGTGCCAGCATTCGGGGGTTCAGACCGGGAGAGACCCAGTACTTC. Amino acids: CASIRGFRPGETQYF.

The gene calls are TRBV5-6 and TRBJ2-7; 9 nucleotides line up with TRBD1. Losses at the gene ends were 4 bases for V and 2 bases for J; bases not matched to a gene: 19. Germline loops: CDR1 SGHDT, CDR2 YYEEEE. The CDR3 runs to 19 residues. CDR3 bases: TGTGCCAGCAGCCTACTGGCTGGCGGAACAGGGGGCTCGGCCTACGAGCAGTACTTC. Protein product: CASSLLAGGTGGSAYEQYF.